The 20 T cell receptor beta chains below all came from one sample that was sequenced in a study of early T cells in non-severe SARS-CoV-2 infection (dated by TCRdb to 2020 to 2022). Preparation of the library involved 5' RACE. Instrument used: NextSeq 500. Using fastp trimming at Q25 and MiXCR clonotype assembly, TCRdb reanalyzed the public sequencing data and kept in-frame beta chains. Each entry is one CDR3 protein sequence, shown with its most common DNA and genes. The sample yields fewer than 55,000 distinct CDR3 sequences; around 6.8% were counted once. In total, the top ten clones hold around 7.9% of the sample. Sequenced material: whole blood. All receptors come from an adult who was a healthcare worker with PCR-confirmed SARS-CoV-2 infection or an uninfected control (not recorded which).

This clonotype was recorded many times. The chain uses TRBV30 and TRBJ1-2; no definite D call. Trimming took 1 base from V and 6 from J, leaving 12 bases between them. Germline values: CDR1 GTSNPN, CDR2 SVGIG (reference sequence). The CDR3 has 13 residues. DNA for the CDR3: TGTGCCTGGAGTGCCTCAGGAAGCCATGGCTACACCTTC. This gives the protein CAWSASGSHGYTF.

The table lists this clonotype with a few counts. The chain carries TRBV7-2 and TRBJ2-3; D gene unclear. The V and J ends lost 5 bases and 5 bases respectively, with 8 bases between them. The germline V gene has CDR1 SGHTA and CDR2 FQGNSA. This CDR3 contains 12 residues. The DNA of the CDR3 is TGTGCCAGCAGCCTTTCAGTAGATACGCAGTATTTT. Translated: CASSLSVDTQYF. The full variable domain, its missing parts supplied by reference TRBV7-2 and TRBJ2-3, is GAGVSQSPSNKVTEKGKDVELRCDPISGHTALYWYRQSLGQGLEFLIYFQGNSAPDKSGLPSDRFSAERTGGSVSTLTIQRTQQEDSAVYLCASSLSVDTQYFGPGTRLTVL.

This clonotype was counted at least ten times. The rearrangement uses TRBV18 and TRBJ1-4; D is ambiguous. Per the germline V gene, CDR1 is KGHSH and CDR2 is LQKENI. This CDR3 is built from 14 residues. Trimming stripped 5 bases from V and 0 bases from J, with 7 bases between. CDR3 amino acids: CASSSTSTNEKLFF. The CDR3 DNA reads as TGTGCCAGCTCATCGACGTCAACTAATGAAAAACTGTTTTTT.

In this sample, this clonotype turned up a few times. The chain couples TRBV15 to TRBJ1-1; maybe TRBD1 (6 bases). The CDR3 has 15 residues. V gave up 2 bases and J gave up 0 bases, with 10 bases separating them. CDR1 and CDR2 from the germline V gene are LNHNV and YYDKDF (reference sequence). The CDR3 DNA follows: TGTGCCACCAGCAGATACAGGGCTTTGAACACTGAAGCTTTCTTT. It specifies CATSRYRALNTEAFF.

The CDR3: CSVGRGAFEKLFF. The DNA of the CDR3 is TGCAGCGTTGGTCGGGGGGCCTTTGAAAAACTGTTTTTT. The chain carries TRBV29-1 and TRBJ1-4; possible D gene TRBD1, 6 bases. There are 13 residues in the CDR3. Trimming pared 4 bases from V and 7 bases from J, leaving 13 bases between. Germline CDR1 and CDR2: SQVTM and ANQGSEA.

The chain is built from TRBV5-1 and TRBJ2-3; 8 bases line up with TRBD2. The V gene end was trimmed by 0 bases and the J gene end by 1 base; junction bases not matched to a gene: 1. CDR1 and CDR2 from the germline V gene are SGHRS and YFSETQ. The CDR3 contains 15 residues. CDR3 protein: CASSLELAGTDTQYF. The CDR3 DNA reads TGCGCCAGCAGCTTGGAACTAGCGGGCACAGATACGCAGTATTTT.

The CDR3 coding sequence is TGTGCCAGCAGCATTGACGGGAACCGTGGTGGAGATACGCAGTATTTT. Protein sequence: CASSIDGNRGGDTQYF. The chain combines TRBV5-4 with TRBJ2-3, with a possible D match to TRBD2 (5 bases). The V gene's germline CDR1 is SGHNT and CDR2 YYREEE (reference sequence). Trimming removed 4 bases from V and 5 bases from J, with 20 bases in between. The CDR3 sequence is 16 residues long.

This clonotype was recorded a few times. The V and J genes are TRBV5-4 and TRBJ2-2; TRBD2 matches 11 bases. Unmatched junction bases numbered 10, after V lost 4 bases and J lost 5 bases. Germline CDR1 SGHNT, CDR2 YYREEE (reference sequence). The CDR3 extends over 17 amino acids. The CDR3 reads CASSLVSGGARTGELFF. The CDR3, as DNA: TGTGCCAGCAGCCTCGTTAGCGGGGGGGCGCGAACCGGGGAGCTGTTTTTT. The full variable domain, with the rest looked up from reference TRBV5-4 and TRBJ2-2, is ETGVTQSPTHLIKTRGQQVTLRCSSQSGHNTVSWYQQALGQGPQFIFQYYREEENGRGNFPPRFSGLQFPNYSSELNVNALELDDSALYLCASSLVSGGARTGELFFGEGSRLTVL.

The genes are TRBV6-5 and TRBJ2-7; TRBD1 aligns across 11 bases. This CDR3 region has 15 residues. Trimming took 2 bases from V and 5 from J; bases not matched to a gene: 5. Per germline, CDR1 MNHEY and CDR2 SVGAGI. The DNA of the CDR3 is TGTGCCAGCAGTTACAATGGACAGGGGGCCCACGAGCAGTACTTC. Translated: CASSYNGQGAHEQYF.

This sequence joins TRBV5-8 and TRBJ1-2, with D uncertain. Trimming stripped 5 bases from V and 8 bases from J, with 16 bases between. The CDR3 runs to 13 residues. The V gene's germline CDR1 is SGHTS and CDR2 YDEGEE. CDR3 residues: CASRSVKGGGYTF. DNA of the CDR3: TGTGCCAGCAGGTCTGTAAAAGGCGGCGGCTACACCTTC.

This chain links TRBV7-6 with TRBJ1-4; TRBD1 aligns across 7 bases. Germline values: CDR1 SGHVS, CDR2 FNYEAQ. The CDR3 length is 14 residues. With V trimmed by 4 bases and J by 7 bases, 6 bases remained unmatched. In DNA, the CDR3 is TGTGCCAGCAGCTGGGGGACAGAGAGTGAAAAACTGTTTTTT. Residues: CASSWGTESEKLFF.

At least ten counts were recorded for this clonotype. V and J are TRBV10-3 and TRBJ1-4, with 8 nucleotides matching TRBD1. Trimming at V came to 10 bases and at J to 7 bases, leaving 8 bases not matched to a gene. The CDR3 is made up of 13 amino acids. Germline-derived CDR1 and CDR2 are ENHRY and SYGVKD. CDR3 DNA: TGTGCCACCGCGACAGGGGTAGCTGAAAAACTGTTTTTT. Translation gives CATATGVAEKLFF.

This clonotype showed up many times. The genes are TRBV12-3 or TRBV12-4 and TRBJ2-3; the match to TRBD1 covers 8 bases. V lost 3 bases to trimming and J lost 4 bases; unmatched junction nucleotides: 15. The CDR3 has 18 amino acids. CDR3 bases: TGTGCCAGCAGTTTCCCCACGTCCACAGGGGGAAAAGCAGATACGCAGTATTTT. Protein product: CASSFPTSTGGKADTQYF.

The sample holds a few counts of this clonotype. V gene TRBV7-2 combines with J gene TRBJ2-7; TRBD1 is a possible D gene (6 bases). Trimming pared 9 bases from V and 4 bases from J, leaving 10 bases between. The CDR3 totals 11 residues. Germline assignment: CDR1 SGHTA and CDR2 FQGNSA. The CDR3 sequence: CARLTGYEQYF. The CDR3 DNA is TGTGCCAGACTTACAGGGTACGAGCAGTACTTC. Using reference TRBV7-2 and TRBJ2-7 for the parts outside the CDR3, the full variable domain is GAGVSQSPSNKVTEKGKDVELRCDPISGHTALYWYRQSLGQGLEFLIYFQGNSAPDKSGLPSDRFSAERTGGSVSTLTIQRTQQEDSAVYLCARLTGYEQYFGPGTRLTVT.

This clonotype was observed a few times. The chain has TRBV6-6 and TRBJ2-3, with D perhaps being TRBD1 or TRBD2 (5 bases each). CDR1 MNHNY and CDR2 SVGAGI come from the germline V gene (reference sequence). V was shortened by 5 bases and J by 4 bases, with 10 bases between the two germline ends. There are 13 residues in the CDR3. Here the CDR3 reads CASSNQGADTQYF. CDR3 nucleotide sequence: TGTGCCAGCAGTAATCAGGGAGCAGATACGCAGTATTTT.

This clonotype appeared a few times. J is TRBJ2-5 and V is TRBV5-4; no reliable D call. CDR1 is SGHNT and CDR2 is YYREEE in the germline V gene (reference sequence). The CDR3 is made up of 11 amino acids. V lost 6 bases and J lost 1, with 4 bases in between. The chain's CDR3 is CASKGQETQYF. As DNA, the CDR3 is TGTGCCAGCAAGGGCCAAGAGACCCAGTACTTC.

This clonotype was found many times. V and J are TRBV20-1 and TRBJ1-4; tentatively, D is TRBD1 (6 bases). Trimming shortened V by 6 bases and J by 4 bases, and 18 bases separated the two germline ends. The germline CDR1 and CDR2 sequences are DFQATT and SNEGSKA (reference sequence). The CDR3 runs to 15 residues. The CDR3 DNA sequence: TGCAGTGCGTCGGGCCTAGGGGGTGATAATGAAAAACTGTTTTTT. Protein: CSASGLGGDNEKLFF.

This clonotype was detected many times. The chain links TRBV12-3 or TRBV12-4 to TRBJ2-3, with 12 bases that match TRBD2. Trimming at V came to 5 bases and at J to 0 bases, leaving 6 bases not matched to a gene. CDR3 length: 17 residues. CDR3 protein: CASSPRTSGESTDTQYF. DNA for the CDR3: TGTGCCAGCAGTCCTCGGACTAGCGGGGAAAGCACAGATACGCAGTATTTT.

The V and J genes are TRBV20-1 and TRBJ2-7, with D possibly matching TRBD1 (5 bases). V was trimmed by 3 bases and J by 3 bases, leaving 9 bases between them. Germline V lookup: CDR1 DFQATT, CDR2 SNEGSKA (reference sequence). The CDR3 spans 12 residues. The CDR3 DNA is TGCAGTGCTAGTCCGACAGTCTACGAGCAGTACTTC. This encodes CSASPTVYEQYF.

This chain joins TRBV19 and TRBJ1-2; perhaps TRBD1 as D (5 bases). CDR1 is LNHDA and CDR2 is SQIVND in the germline V gene (reference sequence). The CDR3 has 17 amino acids. Trimming pared 0 bases from V and 4 bases from J, leaving 18 bases between. CDR3 nucleotide sequence: TGTGCCAGTAGTATAGATCAACGGGGCAGGCCGGGCTATGGCTACACCTTC. It translates to CASSIDQRGRPGYGYTF.